A selection of T cell receptor beta chains follows, all from one sample in a study of T cell responses to AZD1222 COVID-19 vaccine. Profiling relied on immunoSEQ multiplex PCR, and the TCRdb table lists in-frame clones only, not all of them. The data contain 100,000 to 150,000 clones, over 75% of them singletons. The sample in question was peripheral blood, obtained on day 0 of AZD1222 vaccination. The receptors were gathered from an adult in good health. CDR3s include the opening cysteine and the closing phenylalanine or tryptophan.

v_gene	j_gene	CDR3aa
TRBV14	TRBJ2-2	CASSPTGGYTGELFF
TRBV5-1	TRBJ1-5	CASSLDRDQPQHF
TRBV29-1	TRBJ1-4	CSADSGQGSEKLFF
TRBV7-3	TRBJ2-1	CASVPGSAGRSYNEQFF
TRBV6-5	TRBJ2-2	CASRLGSLKPGELFF
TRBV28	TRBJ2-1	CASSKYRGSYNEQFF
TRBV27	TRBJ2-7	CASSLGTRNEQYF
TRBV5-1	TRBJ2-7	CASSLESGEYEQYF
TRBV6-5	TRBJ1-3	CASSYTDSSGNTIYF
TRBV5-4	TRBJ2-2	CASSLPVGNTGELFF
TRBV2	TRBJ1-5	CASSSPGQGFDQPQHF
TRBV27	TRBJ2-1	CASSERGGANEQFF
TRBV19	TRBJ1-4	CASKLDRASEKLFF
TRBV7-2	TRBJ2-1	CASSLNQDNEQFF
TRBV7-2	TRBJ1-4	CASSPASGNREKLFF
TRBV18	TRBJ1-4	CASSAVMGGEKLFF
TRBV21-1	TRBJ2-3	CASPQPLAGVSIRTDTQYF
TRBV12-3/TRBV12-4	TRBJ1-2	CASEHRRLGGYTF
TRBV7-3	TRBJ2-1	CASSSTGGLSSYNEQFF
TRBV5-6	TRBJ1-4	CASSSLAGTGGSEKLFF
TRBV29-1	TRBJ2-1	CSARTDSNEQFF
TRBV28	TRBJ2-6	CASSLYRSNSGANVLTF
TRBV30	TRBJ1-2	CAWSGGAGYTF
TRBV5-4	TRBJ2-2	CASSSKGSGETGELFF
TRBV5-1	TRBJ1-1	CASSLGQANTEAFF
TRBV19	TRBJ2-5	CASSPPRQVQETQYF
TRBV6-2/TRBV6-3	TRBJ1-1	CASSTARGNTEAFF
TRBV5-1	TRBJ2-1	CASSPGLSFYEQFF
TRBV14	TRBJ2-6	CASSQPGSSGANVLTF
TRBV27	TRBJ2-1	CASSLKVRDPIYEQFF
TRBV5-1	TRBJ2-3	CASGGGGFTDTQYF
TRBV24-1	TRBJ1-2	CATSDSRTGESHGYTF
TRBV5-4	TRBJ1-1	CASSSDWNTEAFF